A selection of T cell receptor beta chains follows, all from one sample in a study of OX40 agonist ivuxolimab in advanced cancers. Sequencing used immunoSEQ multiplex PCR; TCRdb keeps in-frame clones, though not all of them. The sample lists some 52,000 clones, approximately 88% occurring once. Material: CD4+ or CD8+ T cells sorted from blood, obtained in a trial of the OX40 agonist ivuxolimab. These receptor sequences come from an adult with an advanced solid tumor such as melanoma, head and neck, liver or kidney cancer. CDR3s include the opening cysteine and the closing phenylalanine or tryptophan. Each record gives: clone size, J gene, V gene, D gene, CDR3 protein, CDR3 DNA. A D gene is named only where the DNA matches it firmly. Expanded clones are given a class, and other clones once, few, many or no size at all.

.	TRBJ2-7	TRBV6-1	.	CASIGAGRYEQYF	TGTGCCAGCATTGGGGCAGGGCGATACGAGCAGTACTTC
once	TRBJ2-3	TRBV7-2	.	CASSLVLAYTQYF	TGTGCCAGCAGCTTAGTGCTAGCGTATACGCAGTATTTT
.	TRBJ1-5	TRBV6-6	.	CASSSDARNQPQHF	TGTGCCAGCAGTTCGGACGCCCGCAATCAGCCCCAGCATTTT
.	TRBJ2-1	TRBV7-2	.	CASSLAPLAIDNEQFF	TGTGCCAGCAGCTTAGCGCCCCTAGCGATAGACAATGAGCAGTTCTTC
.	TRBJ2-5	TRBV2	.	CASKSGTGVQETQYF	TGTGCCAGTAAAAGCGGGACAGGCGTCCAAGAGACCCAGTACTTC
.	TRBJ1-2	TRBV5-5	.	CASSLSGEGGYTF	TGTGCCAGCAGCTTATCAGGGGAGGGTGGCTACACCTTC
.	TRBJ1-2	TRBV18	TRBD1	CASSPRGQGATNYGYTF	TGTGCCAGCTCACCACGGGGACAGGGCGCGACTAACTATGGCTACACCTTC
.	TRBJ2-7	TRBV11-2	TRBD2	CASSQIGAGSSYEQYF	TGTGCCAGCAGCCAGATCGGAGCGGGAAGCTCCTACGAGCAGTACTTC
.	TRBJ2-3	TRBV27	TRBD1	CASGDRGGVRYTQYF	TGTGCCAGCGGCGACAGGGGCGGTGTCAGGTATACGCAGTATTTT
.	TRBJ2-2	TRBV15	.	CATSRDLSGNTGELFF	TGTGCCACCAGCAGAGATCTATCGGGGAACACCGGGGAGCTGTTTTTT
.	TRBJ1-1	TRBV6-1	.	CASSERGREEAFF	TGTGCCAGCAGTGAACGTGGCAGGGAGGAAGCTTTCTTT
.	TRBJ1-1	TRBV18	.	CASSPFTDTEAFF	TGTGCCAGCTCACCATTTACGGACACTGAAGCTTTCTTT
.	TRBJ1-4	TRBV7-9	.	CASSLGRGLGTEKLFF	TGTGCCAGCAGCTTAGGACGGGGGCTCGGTACGGAAAAACTGTTTTTT
.	TRBJ2-6	TRBV19	TRBD2	CASSQSSPPGTLAAGANVLTF	TGTGCCAGTAGCCAGTCCAGTCCTCCCGGGACACTAGCGGCTGGGGCCAACGTCCTGACTTTC
.	TRBJ2-3	TRBV9	.	CASSPQEGGTGTQYF	TGTGCCAGCAGCCCCCAGGAGGGGGGGACAGGTACGCAGTATTTT
.	TRBJ1-3	TRBV4-1	.	CASSQERGLFSGNTIYF	TGCGCCAGCAGCCAAGAACGGGGACTCTTCTCTGGAAACACCATATATTTT
.	TRBJ2-5	TRBV19	TRBD2	CASSITAGGARETQYF	TGTGCCAGTAGTATTACGGCGGGGGGGGCCCGAGAGACCCAGTACTTC
.	TRBJ2-7	TRBV6-1	.	CASSEGSFVAGVYEQYF	TGTGCCAGCAGTGAAGGCTCTTTCGTGGCAGGGGTCTACGAGCAGTACTTC
few	TRBJ2-2	TRBV5-1	.	CASSPGSWTGELFF	TGCGCCAGCAGCCCTGGTTCGTGGACCGGGGAGCTGTTTTTT
.	TRBJ2-3	TRBV2	TRBD2	CASTGGRARDTQYF	TGTGCCAGCACTGGCGGGAGGGCCAGAGATACGCAGTATTTT
.	TRBJ1-1	TRBV30	.	CAWSSEMGNTEAFF	TGTGCCTGGAGCAGTGAGATGGGGAACACTGAAGCTTTCTTT
once	TRBJ1-4	TRBV10-1	.	CASSKVIEKLFF	TGCGCCAGCAGTAAGGTGATTGAAAAACTGTTTTTT
.	TRBJ1-1	TRBV6-5	.	CASSVGGTEAFF	TGTGCCAGCAGTGTGGGGGGCACTGAAGCTTTCTTT
.	TRBJ1-1	TRBV27	.	CASRWTDLNTEAFF	TGTGCCAGCAGATGGACAGACTTGAACACTGAAGCTTTCTTT
.	TRBJ2-1	TRBV5-4	.	CASSRTNNEQFF	TGTGCCAGCAGCCGGACAAACAATGAGCAGTTCTTC
.	TRBJ2-7	TRBV21-1	.	CASSKVGGRF	TGTGCCAGCAGCAAAGTAGGAGGCCGCTTC
.	TRBJ1-2	TRBV19	TRBD1	CASSMLQGGNYGYTF	TGTGCCAGTAGTATGCTACAGGGGGGGAACTATGGCTACACCTTC
.	TRBJ2-1	TRBV7-2	TRBD1	CASSLEDRKQFF	TGTGCCAGCAGCTTAGAGGACAGGAAGCAGTTCTTC
few	TRBJ1-5	TRBV5-5	.	CASSSGTFNQPQHF	TGTGCCAGCAGCTCCGGGACATTCAATCAGCCCCAGCATTTT
.	TRBJ2-3	TRBV7-9	.	CASSLFTGLSTDTQYF	TGTGCCAGCAGCTTATTCACAGGCTTAAGCACAGATACGCAGTATTTT
.	TRBJ2-4	TRBV9	.	CASSDSTLDSRRNIQYF	TGTGCCAGCAGCGACAGTACCTTGGACAGCCGTCGAAACATTCAGTACTTC
.	TRBJ2-2	TRBV7-3	TRBD1	CASSKTGGPGELFF	TGTGCCAGCAGCAAGACAGGGGGACCCGGGGAGCTGTTTTTT
.	TRBJ2-2	TRBV5-1	.	CASSLTGKDIGELFF	TGCGCCAGCAGCTTGACAGGGAAAGACATCGGGGAGCTGTTTTTT
.	TRBJ1-2	TRBV7-2	.	CASSENRDPAYYGYTF	TGTGCCAGCAGCGAAAACCGGGACCCCGCGTACTATGGCTACACCTTC
.	TRBJ1-2	TRBV7-4	.	CASSLGGDGYYGYTF	TGTGCCAGCAGCTTGGGCGGAGACGGCTACTATGGCTACACCTTC
.	TRBJ1-2	TRBV30	.	CAWSVSPYGYTF	TGTGCCTGGAGTGTATCTCCCTATGGCTACACCTTC
.	TRBJ2-6	TRBV5-4	TRBD1	CASSKPGQGTGANVLTF	TGTGCCAGCAGCAAGCCGGGACAGGGGACCGGGGCCAACGTCCTGACTTTC
.	TRBJ1-6	TRBV4-1	.	CASSQGQGRLALHF	TGCGCCAGCAGCCAAGGGCAGGGGCGTTTAGCCCTCCACTTT
.	TRBJ1-2	TRBV2	TRBD1	CASRDLDREWNGYTF	TGTGCCAGCAGGGACCTGGACAGGGAATGGAATGGCTACACCTTC
once	TRBJ2-5	TRBV2	.	CASSEAAVVRARQETQYF	TGTGCCAGCAGTGAAGCGGCGGTGGTCAGAGCCCGCCAAGAGACCCAGTACTTC
.	TRBJ2-5	TRBV11-2	TRBD2	CASSLGLAGAETQYF	TGTGCCAGCAGCCTGGGACTAGCGGGAGCAGAGACCCAGTACTTC
.	TRBJ2-5	TRBV12-5	.	CASGLVWSGTQYF	TGTGCTAGTGGTTTGGTATGGTCCGGGACCCAGTACTTC
.	TRBJ2-4	TRBV15	TRBD2	CATSRDQLGTIRGDIQYF	TGTGCCACCAGCAGAGACCAATTAGGAACTATTCGGGGGGACATTCAGTACTTC
.	TRBJ1-3	TRBV25-1	TRBD1	CASGQGSGNTIYF	TGTGCCAGCGGACAGGGTTCGGGAAACACCATATATTTT
few	TRBJ1-2	TRBV18	.	CASSPSVGYTF	TGTGCCAGCTCACCGAGCGTGGGCTACACCTTC
few	TRBJ2-6	TRBV28	.	CASSYLVWTQKKSSGANVLTF	TGTGCCAGCAGTTACCTGGTATGGACACAGAAAAAAAGCTCTGGGGCCAACGTCCTGACTTTC
few	TRBJ1-1	TRBV7-9	TRBD1	CASSSEQGAEAFF	TGTGCCAGCAGCTCCGAACAGGGGGCTGAAGCTTTCTTT
.	TRBJ2-1	TRBV18	.	CASSPPAKGGSYNEQFF	TGTGCCAGCTCACCGCCCGCGAAGGGGGGCTCCTACAATGAGCAGTTCTTC
.	TRBJ2-7	TRBV9	TRBD2	CASSVKTSGSYEQYF	TGTGCCAGCAGCGTTAAGACTAGCGGGAGTTACGAGCAGTACTTC
.	TRBJ2-7	TRBV28	TRBD1	CASSEWTGGIDEQYF	TGTGCCAGCAGCGAATGGACAGGGGGCATCGACGAGCAGTACTTC
.	TRBJ2-3	TRBV6-5	.	CASSSSGGPQTQYF	.
few	TRBJ2-5	TRBV7-2	TRBD2	CASSRGLAGIQETQYF	TGTGCCAGCAGCCGGGGACTAGCGGGGATCCAAGAGACCCAGTACTTC
.	TRBJ2-1	TRBV5-1	TRBD1	CASSSLGQGGLSSYNEQFF	TGCGCCAGCAGCTCCCTGGGACAGGGCGGTTTGAGCTCCTACAATGAGCAGTTCTTC
.	TRBJ1-2	TRBV27	TRBD1	CASSLTGQALYGYTF	TGTGCCAGCAGTTTGACTGGACAGGCCCTCTATGGCTACACCTTC
.	TRBJ2-5	TRBV7-2	.	CASSSKETQYF	TGTGCCAGCAGCTCAAAAGAGACCCAGTACTTC
.	TRBJ2-4	TRBV9	.	CASSGGFAKNIQYF	TGTGCCAGCAGCGGGGGATTCGCCAAAAACATTCAGTACTTC
few	TRBJ2-2	TRBV18	.	CASSLQGQNTGELFF	TGTGCCAGCTCACTACAGGGACAGAACACCGGGGAGCTGTTTTTT